This T cell receptor (beta chain) comes out of a study of T-cell reconstitution after alpha-beta-depleted transplantation in children (dated by TCRdb to about 2016). For the study in its entirety: The study quantitatively tracked T-cell immune reconstitution after TCRalphabeta/CD19-depleted allogeneic hematopoietic cell transplantation in children using TCR repertoire profiling.

CDR1 SGHRS and CDR2 YFSETQ are derived from the germline V gene. Including cysteine and phenylalanine, the CDR3 has 13 amino acids. Just the 39-base CDR3 DNA is kept, in frame starting at base 1. The V end loses 0 bases and the J end loses 4 bases, and a stretch of 7 bases separates them. About this clonotype: What this receptor recognizes is not known. The record has no base qualities; no much larger clone is one base away.

The library came from PCR. The sequencer was an Illumina HiSeq 2500. To normalize quantification of the TCRbeta repertoire, the TCR libraries were built with molecular barcoding that relied on unique molecular identifiers. In-frame beta chains were kept once TCRdb had trimmed the public reads at Q25 with fastp and called clones with MiXCR. Rows merge per CDR3 protein into single entries with the most common DNA and genes. This sample lists 350,000 to 450,000 distinct CDR3 sequences; about an eighth were detected once. 4.3% of the sample belongs to the ten largest clones. The sample in question was PBMCs, obtained from the stem cell graft. The V gene is TRBV5-1 and the J gene is TRBJ1-2; too little of a D gene remains to name it. This receptor was taken from a human donor who donated a stem cell graft to a child with Fanconi anemia. Here is the DNA: TGCGCCAGCAGCTTGGCCGGGATCTATGGCTACACCTTC. Its translation reads: CASSLAGIYGYTF.